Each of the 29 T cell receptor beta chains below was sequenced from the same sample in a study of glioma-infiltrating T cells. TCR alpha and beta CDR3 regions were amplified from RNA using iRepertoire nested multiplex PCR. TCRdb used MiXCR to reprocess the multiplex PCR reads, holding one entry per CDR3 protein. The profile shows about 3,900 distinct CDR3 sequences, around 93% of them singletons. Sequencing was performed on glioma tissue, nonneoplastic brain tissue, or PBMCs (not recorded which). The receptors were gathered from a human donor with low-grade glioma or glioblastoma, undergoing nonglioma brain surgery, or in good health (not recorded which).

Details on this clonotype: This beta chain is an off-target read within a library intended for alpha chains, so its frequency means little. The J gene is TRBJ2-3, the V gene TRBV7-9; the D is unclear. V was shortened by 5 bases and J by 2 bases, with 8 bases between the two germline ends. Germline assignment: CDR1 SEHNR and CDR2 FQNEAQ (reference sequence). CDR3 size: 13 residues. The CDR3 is CASSIDPTDTQYF. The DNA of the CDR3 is TGTGCCAGCAGCATAGACCCCACAGATACGCAGTATTTT.

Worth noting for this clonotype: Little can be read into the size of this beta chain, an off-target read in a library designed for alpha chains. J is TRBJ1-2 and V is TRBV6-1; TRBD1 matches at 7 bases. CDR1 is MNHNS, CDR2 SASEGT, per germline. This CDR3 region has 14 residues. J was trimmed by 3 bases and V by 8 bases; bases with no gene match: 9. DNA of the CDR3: TGTGCCAGCCTGAAGACAGGGTCCGACTATGGCTACACCTTC. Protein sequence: CASLKTGSDYGYTF.

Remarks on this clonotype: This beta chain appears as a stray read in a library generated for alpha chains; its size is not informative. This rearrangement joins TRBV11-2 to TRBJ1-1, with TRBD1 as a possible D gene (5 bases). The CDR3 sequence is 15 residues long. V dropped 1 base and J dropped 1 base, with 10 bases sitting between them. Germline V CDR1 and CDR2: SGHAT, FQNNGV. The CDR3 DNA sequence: TGTGCCAGCAGCTTAGGGGGGAGATGGAACACTGAAGCTTTCTTT. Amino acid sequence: CASSLGGRWNTEAFF. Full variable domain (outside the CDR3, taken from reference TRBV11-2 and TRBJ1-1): EAGVAQSPRYKIIEKRQSVAFWCNPISGHATLYWYQQILGQGPKLLIQFQNNGVVDDSQLPKDRFSAERLKGVDSTLKIQPAKLEDSAVYLCASSLGGRWNTEAFFGQGTRLTVV.

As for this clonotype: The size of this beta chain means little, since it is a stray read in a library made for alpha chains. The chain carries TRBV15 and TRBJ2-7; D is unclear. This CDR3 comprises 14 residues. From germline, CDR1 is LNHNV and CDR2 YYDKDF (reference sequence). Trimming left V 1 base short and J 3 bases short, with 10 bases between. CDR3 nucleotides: TGTGCCACCAGCAGAGGTCTTGGGTTCTACGAGCAGTACTTC. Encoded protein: CATSRGLGFYEQYF.

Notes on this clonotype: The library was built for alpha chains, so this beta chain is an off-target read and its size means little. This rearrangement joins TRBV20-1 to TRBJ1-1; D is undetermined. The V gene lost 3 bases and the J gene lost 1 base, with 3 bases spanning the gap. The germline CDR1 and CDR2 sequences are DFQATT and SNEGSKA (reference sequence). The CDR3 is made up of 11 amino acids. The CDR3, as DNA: TGCAGTGCTAGGGGGAACACTGAAGCTTTCTTT. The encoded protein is CSARGNTEAFF.

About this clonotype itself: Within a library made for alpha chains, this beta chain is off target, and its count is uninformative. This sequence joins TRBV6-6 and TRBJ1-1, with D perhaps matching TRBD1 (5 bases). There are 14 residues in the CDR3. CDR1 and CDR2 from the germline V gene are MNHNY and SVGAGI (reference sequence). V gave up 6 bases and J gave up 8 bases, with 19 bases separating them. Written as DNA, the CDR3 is TGTGCCAGCAGCAAGAGGGGAGGCGGCCCCGAAGCTTTCTTT. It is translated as CASSKRGGGPEAFF.

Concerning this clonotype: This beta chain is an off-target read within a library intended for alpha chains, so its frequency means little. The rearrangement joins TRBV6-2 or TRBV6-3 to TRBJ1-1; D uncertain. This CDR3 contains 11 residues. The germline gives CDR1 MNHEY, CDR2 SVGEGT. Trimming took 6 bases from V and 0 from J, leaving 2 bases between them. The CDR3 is CASRMNTEAFF. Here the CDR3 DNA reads TGTGCCAGCAGGATGAACACTGAAGCTTTCTTT.

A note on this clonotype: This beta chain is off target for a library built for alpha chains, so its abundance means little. The DNA of the CDR3 is TGCGCCAGCTCCCTAGCGGGAACAGATACGCAGTATTTT. It codes for CASSLAGTDTQYF. The chain links TRBV10-1 to TRBJ2-3; 9 nucleotides line up with TRBD2. CDR3 size: 13 residues. V was pared by 8 bases and J by 3 bases, with 3 bases of the junction left unmatched. Germline V CDR1 and CDR2: WNHNN, SYGVQD (reference sequence).

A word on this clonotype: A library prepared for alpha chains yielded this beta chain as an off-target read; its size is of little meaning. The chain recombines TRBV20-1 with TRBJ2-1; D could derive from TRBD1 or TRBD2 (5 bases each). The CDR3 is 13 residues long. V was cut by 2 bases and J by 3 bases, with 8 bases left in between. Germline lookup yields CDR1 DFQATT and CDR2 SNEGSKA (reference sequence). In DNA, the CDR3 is TGCAGTGCTAGAAGAGGGGACTACAATGAGCAGTTCTTC. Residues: CSARRGDYNEQFF.

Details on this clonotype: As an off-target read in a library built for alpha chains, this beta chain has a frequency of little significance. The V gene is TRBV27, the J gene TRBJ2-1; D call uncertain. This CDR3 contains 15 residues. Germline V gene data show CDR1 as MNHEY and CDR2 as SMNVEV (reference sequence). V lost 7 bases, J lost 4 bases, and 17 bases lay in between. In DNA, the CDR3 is TGTGCCAGCACCCGTCCGTTAGACCTATACAATGAGCAGTTCTTC. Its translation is CASTRPLDLYNEQFF.

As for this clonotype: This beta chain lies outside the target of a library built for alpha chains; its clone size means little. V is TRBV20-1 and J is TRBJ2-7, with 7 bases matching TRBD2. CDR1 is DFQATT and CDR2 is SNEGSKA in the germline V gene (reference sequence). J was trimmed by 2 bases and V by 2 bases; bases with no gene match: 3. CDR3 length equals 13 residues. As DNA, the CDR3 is TGCAGTGCTAGACTTGGGACTACCTACGAGCAGTACTTC. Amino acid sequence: CSARLGTTYEQYF.

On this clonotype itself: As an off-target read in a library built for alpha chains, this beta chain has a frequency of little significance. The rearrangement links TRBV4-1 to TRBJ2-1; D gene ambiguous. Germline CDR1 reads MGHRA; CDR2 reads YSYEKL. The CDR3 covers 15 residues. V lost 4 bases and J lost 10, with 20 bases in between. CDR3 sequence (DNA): TGCGCCAGCAGCCCCATGCTTCGGGCCCCCCAGGAGCAGTTCTTC. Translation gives CASSPMLRAPQEQFF.

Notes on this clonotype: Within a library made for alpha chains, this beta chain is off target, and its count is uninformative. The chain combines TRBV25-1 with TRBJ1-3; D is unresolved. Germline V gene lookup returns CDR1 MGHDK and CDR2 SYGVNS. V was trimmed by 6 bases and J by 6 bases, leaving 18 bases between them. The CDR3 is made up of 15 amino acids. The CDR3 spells CASSRQSGTENTIYF. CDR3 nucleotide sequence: TGTGCCAGCAGCCGGCAATCGGGTACCGAAAACACCATATATTTT.

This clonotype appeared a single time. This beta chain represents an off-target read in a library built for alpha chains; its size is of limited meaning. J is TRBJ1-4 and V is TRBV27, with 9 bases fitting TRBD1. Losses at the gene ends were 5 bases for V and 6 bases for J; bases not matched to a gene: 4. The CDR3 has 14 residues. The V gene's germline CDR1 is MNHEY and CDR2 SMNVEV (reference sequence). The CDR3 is CASSIRDRDEKLFF. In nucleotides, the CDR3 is TGTGCCAGCAGTATCCGGGACAGGGATGAAAAACTGTTTTTT.

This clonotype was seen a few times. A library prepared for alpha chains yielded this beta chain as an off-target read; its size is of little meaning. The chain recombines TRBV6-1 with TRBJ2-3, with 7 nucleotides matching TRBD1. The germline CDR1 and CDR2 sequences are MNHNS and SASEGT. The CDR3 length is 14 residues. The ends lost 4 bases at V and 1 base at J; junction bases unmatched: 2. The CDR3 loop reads CASSAGQGTDTQYF. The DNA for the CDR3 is TGTGCCAGCAGTGCCGGACAGGGCACAGATACGCAGTATTTT.

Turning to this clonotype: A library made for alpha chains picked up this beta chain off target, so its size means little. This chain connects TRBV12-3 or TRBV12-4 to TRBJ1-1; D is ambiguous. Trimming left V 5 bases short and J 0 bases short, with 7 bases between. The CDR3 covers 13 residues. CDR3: CASSTTMNTEAFF. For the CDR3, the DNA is TGTGCCAGCAGTACCACCATGAACACTGAAGCTTTCTTT.

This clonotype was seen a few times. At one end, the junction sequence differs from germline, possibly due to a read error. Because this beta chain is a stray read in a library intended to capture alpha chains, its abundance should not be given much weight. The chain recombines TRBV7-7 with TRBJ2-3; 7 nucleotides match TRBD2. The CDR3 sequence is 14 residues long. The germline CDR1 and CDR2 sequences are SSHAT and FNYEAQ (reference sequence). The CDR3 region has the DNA TGTGCTAGCAGCTTGGGGGGGTTTGGAGATACGCAGTATTTT. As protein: CASSLGGFGDTQYF.

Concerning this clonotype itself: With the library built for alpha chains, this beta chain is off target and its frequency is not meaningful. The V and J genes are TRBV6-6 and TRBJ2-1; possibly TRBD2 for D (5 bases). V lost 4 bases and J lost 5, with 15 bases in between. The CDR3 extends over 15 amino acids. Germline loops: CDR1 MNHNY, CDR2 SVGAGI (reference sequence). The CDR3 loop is CASSSLSKTNNEQFF. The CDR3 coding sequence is TGTGCCAGCAGTTCACTGAGTAAGACTAACAATGAGCAGTTCTTC.

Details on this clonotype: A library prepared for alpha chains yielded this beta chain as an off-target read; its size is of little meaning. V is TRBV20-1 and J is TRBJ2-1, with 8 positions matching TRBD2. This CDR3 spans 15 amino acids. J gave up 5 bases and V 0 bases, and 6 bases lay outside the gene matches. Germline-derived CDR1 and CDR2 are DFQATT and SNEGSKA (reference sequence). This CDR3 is CSARDQSGRNNEQFF. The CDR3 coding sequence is TGCAGTGCTAGAGATCAGAGCGGGAGAAACAATGAGCAGTTCTTC.

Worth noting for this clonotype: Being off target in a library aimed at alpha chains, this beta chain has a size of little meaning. CDR3 protein: CASRTTPNYGYTF. In DNA form, the CDR3 reads TGTGCCAGCAGGACGACACCGAACTATGGCTACACCTTC. The J gene is TRBJ1-2, the V gene TRBV6-2 or TRBV6-3; the D is unclear. The CDR3 has 13 amino acids. Germline V gene sequence: CDR1 MNHEY, CDR2 SVGEGT. Trimming took 6 bases from V and 2 from J, leaving 10 bases between them.

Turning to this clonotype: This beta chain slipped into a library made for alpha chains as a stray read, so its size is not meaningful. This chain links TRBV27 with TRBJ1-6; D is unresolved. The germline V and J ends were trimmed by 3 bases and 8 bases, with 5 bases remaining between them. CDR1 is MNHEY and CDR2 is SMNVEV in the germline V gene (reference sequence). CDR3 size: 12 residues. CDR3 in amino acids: CASSFLDSPLHF. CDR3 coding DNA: TGTGCCAGCAGTTTTTTGGATTCACCCCTCCACTTT.

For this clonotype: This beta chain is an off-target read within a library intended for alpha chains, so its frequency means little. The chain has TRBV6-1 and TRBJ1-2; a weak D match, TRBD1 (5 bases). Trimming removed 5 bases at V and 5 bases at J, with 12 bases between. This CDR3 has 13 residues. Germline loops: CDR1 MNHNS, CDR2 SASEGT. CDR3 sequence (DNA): TGTGCCAGCAGTCCCGACCCAGGGTATGGCTACACCTTC. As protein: CASSPDPGYGYTF.

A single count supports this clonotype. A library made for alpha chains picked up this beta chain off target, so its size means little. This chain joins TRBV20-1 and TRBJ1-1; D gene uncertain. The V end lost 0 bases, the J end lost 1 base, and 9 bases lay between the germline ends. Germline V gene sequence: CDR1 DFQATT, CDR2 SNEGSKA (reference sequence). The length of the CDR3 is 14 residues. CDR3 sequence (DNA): TGCAGTGCTAGAGATTTCGAGGAGAACACTGAAGCTTTCTTT. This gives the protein CSARDFEENTEAFF.

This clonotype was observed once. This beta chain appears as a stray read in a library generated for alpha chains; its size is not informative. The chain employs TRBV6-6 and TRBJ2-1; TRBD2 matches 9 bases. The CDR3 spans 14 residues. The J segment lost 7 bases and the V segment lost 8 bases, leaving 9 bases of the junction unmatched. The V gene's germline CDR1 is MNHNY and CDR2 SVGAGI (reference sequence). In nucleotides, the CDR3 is TGTGCCAGCCAATATAGCGGGAGCGGGAATGAGCAGTTCTTC. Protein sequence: CASQYSGSGNEQFF.

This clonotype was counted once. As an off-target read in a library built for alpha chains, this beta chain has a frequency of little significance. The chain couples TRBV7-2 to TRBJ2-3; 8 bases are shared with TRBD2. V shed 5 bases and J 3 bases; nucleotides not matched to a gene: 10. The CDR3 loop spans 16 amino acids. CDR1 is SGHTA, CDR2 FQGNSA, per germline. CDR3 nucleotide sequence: TGTGCCAGCAGCCCTAAACTAGCGGAGATGACAGATACGCAGTATTTT. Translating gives CASSPKLAEMTDTQYF.

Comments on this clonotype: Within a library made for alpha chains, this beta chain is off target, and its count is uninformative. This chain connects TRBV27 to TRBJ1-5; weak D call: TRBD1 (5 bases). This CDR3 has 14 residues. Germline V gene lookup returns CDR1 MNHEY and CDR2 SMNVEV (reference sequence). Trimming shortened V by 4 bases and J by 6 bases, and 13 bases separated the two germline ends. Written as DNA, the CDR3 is TGTGCCAGCAGTTCCCCAGGGCTAGGTCAGCCCCAGCATTTT. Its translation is CASSSPGLGQPQHF.

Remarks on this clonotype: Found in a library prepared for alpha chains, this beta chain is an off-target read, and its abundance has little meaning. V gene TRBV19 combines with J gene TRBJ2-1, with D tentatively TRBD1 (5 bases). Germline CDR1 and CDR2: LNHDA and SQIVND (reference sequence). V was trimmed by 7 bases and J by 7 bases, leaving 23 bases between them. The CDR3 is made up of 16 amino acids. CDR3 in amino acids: CASIPAPGQPTNEQFF. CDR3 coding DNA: TGTGCCAGTATTCCCGCACCAGGGCAACCCACAAATGAGCAGTTCTTC.

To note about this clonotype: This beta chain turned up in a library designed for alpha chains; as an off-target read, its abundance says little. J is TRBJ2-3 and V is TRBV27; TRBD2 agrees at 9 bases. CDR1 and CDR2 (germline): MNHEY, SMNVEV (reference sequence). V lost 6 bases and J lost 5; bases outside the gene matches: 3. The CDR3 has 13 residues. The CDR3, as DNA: TGTGCCAGCAGCCGCGGGGGGGTAGATACGCAGTATTTT. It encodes CASSRGGVDTQYF.

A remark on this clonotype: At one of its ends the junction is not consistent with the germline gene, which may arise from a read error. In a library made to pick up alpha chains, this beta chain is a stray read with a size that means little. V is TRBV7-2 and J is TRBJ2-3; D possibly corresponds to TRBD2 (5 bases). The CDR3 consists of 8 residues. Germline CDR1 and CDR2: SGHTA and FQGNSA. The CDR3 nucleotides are TGTGCCAACGCGGACTGGAGTTTT. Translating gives CANADWSF.